This is a list of T cell receptor beta chains from one sample in a study of beta chain features in type 1 diabetes. Data came from immunoSEQ multiplex PCR; TCRdb stores just in-frame clones and leaves some out. The repertoire holds roughly 100,000 clones, with roughly 28% as singletons. Sequenced input: central memory CD4+ T cells from blood. These receptor sequences come from a woman aged 18 to 35 with type 1 diabetes. Each CDR3 is given with its conserved first and last residue. Fields, in order: J gene, V gene, D gene, clone size, CDR3 protein, CDR3 DNA. A D gene is named only where the DNA matches it firmly. Only part of the rows carry a size: once, few, many, or a class if the clone is expanded.

>TRBJ2-7|TRBV7-8|.|.
CASSLRFGGYVYEQYF
TGTGCCAGCAGCTTAAGGTTCGGGGGATATGTTTACGAGCAGTACTTC
>TRBJ2-3|TRBV11-2|.|many
CASSLERQLRTDTQYF
TGTGCCAGCAGCTTAGAGAGGCAGCTCCGCACAGATACGCAGTATTTT
>TRBJ2-1|TRBV5-4|TRBD2|.
CASSPTSGSRGEFF
TGTGCCAGCAGCCCGACTAGCGGGAGCCGGGGTGAGTTCTTC
>TRBJ1-4|TRBV7-9|TRBD1|.
CASSIWTGGRTNEKLFF
TGTGCCAGCAGCATCTGGACAGGGGGACGAACTAATGAAAAACTGTTTTTT
>TRBJ2-1|TRBV10-3|TRBD2|.
CAIRDSGLNNEQFF
TGTGCCATCAGAGATAGCGGGCTGAACAATGAGCAGTTCTTC
>TRBJ1-4|TRBV6-6|.|.
CASSYTTATNEKLFF
TGTGCCAGCAGTTACACGACAGCAACTAATGAAAAACTGTTTTTT
>TRBJ1-1|TRBV6-1|.|.
CASSKGVNTEAFF
TGTGCCAGCAGCAAGGGGGTAAACACTGAAGCTTTCTTT
>TRBJ2-1|TRBV30|TRBD2|.
CAWSVPASGRINEQFF
TGTGCCTGGAGTGTCCCCGCTAGCGGGAGGATTAATGAGCAGTTCTTC
>TRBJ2-1|TRBV6-1|TRBD1|few
CASSTAGQGYNEQFF
TGTGCCAGCAGTACTGCGGGACAGGGCTACAATGAGCAGTTCTTC
>TRBJ2-3|TRBV27|.|few
CASSRRAPLFGDTQYF
TGTGCCAGCAGTAGGCGGGCACCCCTTTTTGGAGATACGCAGTATTTT
>TRBJ2-3|TRBV30|TRBD1|.
CAQELTGASTDTQYF
TGTGCTCAGGAGTTAACAGGGGCTAGCACAGATACGCAGTATTTT
>TRBJ2-7|TRBV10-3|TRBD1|.
CAIARQGGYEQYF
TGTGCCATCGCAAGACAGGGCGGGTACGAGCAGTACTTC
>TRBJ2-4|TRBV5-4|TRBD1|.
CASSLTGTVTKNIQYF
TGTGCCAGCAGCTTAACCGGGACAGTAACTAAAAACATTCAGTACTTC
>TRBJ2-7|TRBV2|.|.
CASRGRGTTYEQYF
TGTGCCAGCAGGGGAAGGGGAACTACCTACGAGCAGTACTTC
>TRBJ1-1|TRBV7-2|.|few
CASSFTGTGTEAFF
TGTGCCAGCAGCTTCACAGGGACGGGCACTGAAGCTTTCTTT